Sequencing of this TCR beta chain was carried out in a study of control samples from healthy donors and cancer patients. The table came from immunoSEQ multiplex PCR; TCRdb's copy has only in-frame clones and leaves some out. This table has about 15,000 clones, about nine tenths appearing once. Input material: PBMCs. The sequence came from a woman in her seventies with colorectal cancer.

CDR3 in amino acids: CASSISLAEEQFF. CDR3 bases: TGTGCCAGTAGTATTAGCCTAGCAGAGGAGCAGTTCTTC. This chain uses TRBV19 with TRBJ2-1, with a possible D match to TRBD2 (5 bases). V lost 3 bases and J lost 10, with 13 bases in between. Germline CDR1 is LNHDA and CDR2 is SQIVND (reference sequence). This CDR3 region has 13 residues.